Sequencing of this T cell receptor beta chain was carried out in a study of cytomegalovirus exposure and HLA in healthy donors. This CDR3 has 16 residues. Germline V gene lookup returns CDR1 PRHDT and CDR2 FYEKMQ (reference sequence). The ends lost 4 bases at V and 2 bases at J; junction bases unmatched: 7. The PCR used 60 Vbeta and 13 Jbeta primers. Method: immunoSEQ multiplex PCR; TCRdb's copy keeps in-frame clones and lacks some. The table for this sample gives approximately 70,000 clones. Study results and caveats: Most of the TCR beta V segments (in an earlier analysis) were productive either about 87% or about 30% of the time.

With regard to this clone: Antigen: not known.

This receptor was identified in a woman in her thirties or forties in good health and CMV-seropositive. The rearrangement links TRBV13 to TRBJ1-2; 10 nucleotides line up with TRBD1. Sample: PBMCs. The DNA for the CDR3 is TGTGCCAGCAGCTCGCGGGACAGGGGACGAAACTATGGCTACACCTTC. Its translation: CASSSRDRGRNYGYTF.